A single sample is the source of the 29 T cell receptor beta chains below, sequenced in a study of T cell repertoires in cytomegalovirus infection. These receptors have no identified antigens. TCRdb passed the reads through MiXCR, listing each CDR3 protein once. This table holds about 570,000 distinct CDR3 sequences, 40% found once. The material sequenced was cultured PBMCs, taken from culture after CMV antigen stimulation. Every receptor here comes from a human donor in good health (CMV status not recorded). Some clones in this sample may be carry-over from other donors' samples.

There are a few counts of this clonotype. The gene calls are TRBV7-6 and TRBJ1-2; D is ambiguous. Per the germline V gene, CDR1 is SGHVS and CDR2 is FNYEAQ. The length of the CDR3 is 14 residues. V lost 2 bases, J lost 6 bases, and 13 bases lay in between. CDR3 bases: TGTGCCAGCAGCTTAAGTCGGGTTCCCAATGGCTACACCTTC. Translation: CASSLSRVPNGYTF.

CDR3 residues: CASTLGRSSYNEQFF. The CDR3 DNA follows: TGTGCCAGCACCCTCGGACGGAGCTCCTACAATGAGCAGTTCTTC. The rearrangement uses TRBV7-8 and TRBJ2-1; the D is unclear. CDR1 and CDR2 from the germline V gene are SGHVS and FQNEAQ. V gave up 7 bases and J gave up 0 bases, with 13 bases separating them. The CDR3 is made up of 15 amino acids. The entire variable domain, with the rest obtained from reference TRBV7-8 and TRBJ2-1, is as follows: GAGVSQSPRYKVAKRGQDVALRCDPISGHVSLFWYQQALGQGPEFLTYFQNEAQLDKSGLPSDRFFAERPEGSVSTLKIQRTQQEDSAVYLCASTLGRSSYNEQFFGPGTRLTVL.

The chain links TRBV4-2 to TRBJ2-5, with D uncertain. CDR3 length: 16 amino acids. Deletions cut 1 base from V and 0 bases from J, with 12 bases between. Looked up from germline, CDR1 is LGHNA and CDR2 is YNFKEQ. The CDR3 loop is CASSQGQSPHQETQYF. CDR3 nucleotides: TGTGCCAGCAGCCAAGGACAATCACCACACCAAGAGACCCAGTACTTC.

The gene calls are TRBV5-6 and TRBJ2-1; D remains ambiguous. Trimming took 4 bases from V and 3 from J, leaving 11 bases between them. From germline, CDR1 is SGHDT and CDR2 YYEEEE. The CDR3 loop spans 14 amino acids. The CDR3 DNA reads TGTGCCAGCAGCCCCCCAGGTTTCTACAATGAGCAGTTCTTC. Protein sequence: CASSPPGFYNEQFF. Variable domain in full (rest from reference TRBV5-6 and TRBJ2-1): DAGVTQSPTHLIKTRGQQVTLRCSPKSGHDTVSWYQQALGQGPQFIFQYYEEEERQRGNFPDRFSGHQFPNYSSELNVNALLLGDSALYLCASSPPGFYNEQFFGPGTRLTVL.

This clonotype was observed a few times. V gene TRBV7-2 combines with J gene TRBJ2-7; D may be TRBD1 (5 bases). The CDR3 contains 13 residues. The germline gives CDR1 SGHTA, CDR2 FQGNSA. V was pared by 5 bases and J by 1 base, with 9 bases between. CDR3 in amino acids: CASSQGWSYEQYF. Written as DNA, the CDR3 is TGTGCCAGCAGCCAGGGTTGGTCCTACGAGCAGTACTTC. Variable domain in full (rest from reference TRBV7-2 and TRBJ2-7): GAGVSQSPSNKVTEKGKDVELRCDPISGHTALYWYRQSLGQGLEFLIYFQGNSAPDKSGLPSDRFSAERTGGSVSTLTIQRTQQEDSAVYLCASSQGWSYEQYFGPGTRLTVT.

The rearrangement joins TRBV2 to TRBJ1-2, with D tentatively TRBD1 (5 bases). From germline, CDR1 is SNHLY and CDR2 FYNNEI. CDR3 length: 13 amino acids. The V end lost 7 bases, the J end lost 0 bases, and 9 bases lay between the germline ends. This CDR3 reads CASTGTPNYGYTF. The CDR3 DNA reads TGTGCCAGCACAGGGACCCCTAACTATGGCTACACCTTC.

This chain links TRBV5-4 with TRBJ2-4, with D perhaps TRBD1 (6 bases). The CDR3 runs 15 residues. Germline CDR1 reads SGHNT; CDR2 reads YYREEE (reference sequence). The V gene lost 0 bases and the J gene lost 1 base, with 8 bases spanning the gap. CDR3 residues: CASSLAGDAKNIQYF. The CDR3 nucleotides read TGTGCCAGCAGCTTGGCAGGGGATGCCAAAAACATTCAGTACTTC.

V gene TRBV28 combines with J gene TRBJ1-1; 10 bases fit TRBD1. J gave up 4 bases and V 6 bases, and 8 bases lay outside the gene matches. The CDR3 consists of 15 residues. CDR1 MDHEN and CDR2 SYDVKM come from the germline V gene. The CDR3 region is CASSPTGTGVTEAFF. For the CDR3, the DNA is TGTGCCAGCAGCCCAACCGGGACAGGGGTCACTGAAGCTTTCTTT.

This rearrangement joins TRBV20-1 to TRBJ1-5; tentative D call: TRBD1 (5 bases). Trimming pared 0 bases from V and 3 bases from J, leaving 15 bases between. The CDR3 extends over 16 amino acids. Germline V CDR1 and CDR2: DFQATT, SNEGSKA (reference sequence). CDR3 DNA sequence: TGCAGTGCTAGAGACTCCAGATGGGGGGTCAATCAGCCCCAGCATTTT. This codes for CSARDSRWGVNQPQHF.

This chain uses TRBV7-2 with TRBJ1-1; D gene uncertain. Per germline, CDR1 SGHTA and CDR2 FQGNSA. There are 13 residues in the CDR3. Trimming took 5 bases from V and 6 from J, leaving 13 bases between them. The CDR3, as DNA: TGTGCCAGCAGCACCCGACTGGGCCCTGAAGCTTTCTTT. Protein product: CASSTRLGPEAFF.

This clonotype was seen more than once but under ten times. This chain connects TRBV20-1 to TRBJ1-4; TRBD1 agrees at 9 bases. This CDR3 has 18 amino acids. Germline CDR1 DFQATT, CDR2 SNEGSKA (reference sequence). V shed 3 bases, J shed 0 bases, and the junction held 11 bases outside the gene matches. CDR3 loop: CSASGSGQGESTNEKLFF. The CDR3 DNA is TGCAGTGCTAGTGGTTCGGGACAGGGAGAATCAACTAATGAAAAACTGTTTTTT.

In nucleotides, the CDR3 is TGTGCCAGCAGCCCGAGCGGGTTCGCAGATACGCAGTATTTT. As protein: CASSPSGFADTQYF. The chain uses TRBV7-9 and TRBJ2-3, with D maybe TRBD2 (6 bases). The CDR3 extends over 14 amino acids. Trimming stripped 5 bases from V and 4 bases from J, with 13 bases between. Looked up from germline, CDR1 is SEHNR and CDR2 is FQNEAQ (reference sequence).

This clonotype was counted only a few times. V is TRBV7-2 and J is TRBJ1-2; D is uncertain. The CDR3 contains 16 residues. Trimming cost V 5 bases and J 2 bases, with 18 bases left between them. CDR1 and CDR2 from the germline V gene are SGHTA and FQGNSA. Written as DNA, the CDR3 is TGTGCCAGCAGCCCTCCGGGAGGGCTGATGAACTATGGCTACACCTTC. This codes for CASSPPGGLMNYGYTF.

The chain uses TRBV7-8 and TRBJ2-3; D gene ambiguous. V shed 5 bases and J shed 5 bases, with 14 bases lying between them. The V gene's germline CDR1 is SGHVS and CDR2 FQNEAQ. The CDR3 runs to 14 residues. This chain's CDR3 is CASSPPWRRDTQYF. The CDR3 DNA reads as TGTGCCAGCAGCCCCCCTTGGCGGAGAGATACGCAGTATTTT.

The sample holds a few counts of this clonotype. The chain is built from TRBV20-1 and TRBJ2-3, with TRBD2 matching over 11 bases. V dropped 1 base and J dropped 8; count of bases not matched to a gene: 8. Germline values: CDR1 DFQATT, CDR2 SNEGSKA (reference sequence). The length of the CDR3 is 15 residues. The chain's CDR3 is CSARVSGGATGTQYF. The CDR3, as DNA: TGCAGTGCTAGAGTTAGCGGGGGGGCCACGGGTACGCAGTATTTT.

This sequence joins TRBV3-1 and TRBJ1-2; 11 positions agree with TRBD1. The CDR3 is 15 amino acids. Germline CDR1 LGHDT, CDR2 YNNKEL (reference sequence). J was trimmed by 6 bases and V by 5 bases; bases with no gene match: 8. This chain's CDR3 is CASSAPGQGENGYTF. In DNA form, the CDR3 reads TGTGCCAGCAGCGCCCCGGGACAGGGGGAGAATGGCTACACCTTC. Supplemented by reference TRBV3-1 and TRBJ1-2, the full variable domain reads DTAVSQTPKYLVTQMGNDKSIKCEQNLGHDTMYWYKQDSKKFLKIMFSYNNKELIINETVPNRFSPKSPDKAHLNLHINSLELGDSAVYFCASSAPGQGENGYTFGSGTRLTVV.

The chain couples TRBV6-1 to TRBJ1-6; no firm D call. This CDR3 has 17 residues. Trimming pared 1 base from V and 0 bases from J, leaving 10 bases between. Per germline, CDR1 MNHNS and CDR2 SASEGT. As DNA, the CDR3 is TGTGCCAGCAGTGAAGGGCCAGCTCGCTCCTATAATTCACCCCTCCACTTT. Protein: CASSEGPARSYNSPLHF.

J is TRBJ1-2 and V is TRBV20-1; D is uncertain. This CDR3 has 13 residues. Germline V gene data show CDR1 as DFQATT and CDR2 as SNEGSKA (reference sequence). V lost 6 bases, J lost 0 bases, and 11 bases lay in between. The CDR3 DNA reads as TGCAGTGCGGGAGCCGGGTCTAACTATGGCTACACCTTC. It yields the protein CSAGAGSNYGYTF.

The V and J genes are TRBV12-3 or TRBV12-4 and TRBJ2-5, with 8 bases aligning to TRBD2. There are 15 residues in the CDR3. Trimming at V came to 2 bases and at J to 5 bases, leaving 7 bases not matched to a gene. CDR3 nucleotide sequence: TGTGCCAGCAGTTTAAACCGGGAGGGCCGGGAGACCCAGTACTTC. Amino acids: CASSLNREGRETQYF.

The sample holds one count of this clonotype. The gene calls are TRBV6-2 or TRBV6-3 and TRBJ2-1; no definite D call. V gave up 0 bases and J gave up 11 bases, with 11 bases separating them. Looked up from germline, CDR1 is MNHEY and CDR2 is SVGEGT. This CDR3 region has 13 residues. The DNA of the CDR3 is TGTGCCAGCAGTTACTCTAGGCAAAACAAGCAGTTCTTC. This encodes CASSYSRQNKQFF.

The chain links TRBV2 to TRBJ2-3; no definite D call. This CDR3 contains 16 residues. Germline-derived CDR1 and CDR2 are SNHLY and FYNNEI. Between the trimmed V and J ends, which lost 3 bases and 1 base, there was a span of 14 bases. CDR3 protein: CASSDGYDFGTDTQYF. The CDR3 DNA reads TGTGCCAGCAGTGACGGCTACGACTTTGGCACAGATACGCAGTATTTT.

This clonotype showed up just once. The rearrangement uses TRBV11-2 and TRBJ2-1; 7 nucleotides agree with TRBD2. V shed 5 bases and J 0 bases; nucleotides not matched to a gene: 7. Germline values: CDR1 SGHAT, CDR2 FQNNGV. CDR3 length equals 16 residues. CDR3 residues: CASSVSGPSSYNEQFF. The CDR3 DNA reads TGTGCCAGCAGCGTTAGCGGGCCGAGCTCCTACAATGAGCAGTTCTTC. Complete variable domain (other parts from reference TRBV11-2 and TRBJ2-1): EAGVAQSPRYKIIEKRQSVAFWCNPISGHATLYWYQQILGQGPKLLIQFQNNGVVDDSQLPKDRFSAERLKGVDSTLKIQPAKLEDSAVYLCASSVSGPSSYNEQFFGPGTRLTVL.

CDR3 sequence (DNA): TGTGCCAGTAGTATGGAAATCACAGGGATCTCTGGAAACACCATATATTTT. Its protein is CASSMEITGISGNTIYF. The chain employs TRBV19 and TRBJ1-3; D may be TRBD1 (6 bases). In germline, CDR1 is LNHDA, CDR2 SQIVND (reference sequence). The CDR3 has 17 residues. Trimming cost V 3 bases and J 0 bases, with 15 bases left between them.

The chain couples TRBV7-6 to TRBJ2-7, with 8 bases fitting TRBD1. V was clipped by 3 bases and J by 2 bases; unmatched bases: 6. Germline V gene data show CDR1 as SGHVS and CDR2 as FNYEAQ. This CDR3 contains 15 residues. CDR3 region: CASSFGQGAAYEQYF. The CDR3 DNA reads TGTGCCAGCAGCTTCGGTCAGGGGGCCGCCTACGAGCAGTACTTC.

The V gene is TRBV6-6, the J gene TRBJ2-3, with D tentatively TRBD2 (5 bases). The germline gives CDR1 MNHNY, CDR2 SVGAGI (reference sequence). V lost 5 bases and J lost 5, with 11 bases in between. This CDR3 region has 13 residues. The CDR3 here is CASSKRTGDTQYF. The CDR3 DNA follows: TGTGCCAGCAGTAAAAGGACTGGAGATACGCAGTATTTT.

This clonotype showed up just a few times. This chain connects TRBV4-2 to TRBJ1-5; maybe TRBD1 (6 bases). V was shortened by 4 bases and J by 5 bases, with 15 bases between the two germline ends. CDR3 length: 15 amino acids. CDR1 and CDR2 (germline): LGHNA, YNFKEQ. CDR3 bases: TGTGCCAGCAGCCTGGGGGGGCAGTTGTATCAGCCCCAGCATTTT. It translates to CASSLGGQLYQPQHF.

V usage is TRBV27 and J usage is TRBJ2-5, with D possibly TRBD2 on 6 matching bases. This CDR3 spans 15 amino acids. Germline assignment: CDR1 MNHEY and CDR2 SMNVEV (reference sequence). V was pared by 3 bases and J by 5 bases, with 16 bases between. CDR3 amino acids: CASSFYLSGQETQYF. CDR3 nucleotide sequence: TGTGCCAGCAGTTTCTATCTGAGCGGGCAGGAGACCCAGTACTTC.

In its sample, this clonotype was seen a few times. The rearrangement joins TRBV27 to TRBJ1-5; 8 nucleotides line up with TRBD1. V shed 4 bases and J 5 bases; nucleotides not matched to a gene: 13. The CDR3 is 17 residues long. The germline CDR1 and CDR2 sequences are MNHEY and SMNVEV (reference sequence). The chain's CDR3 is CASSSGRGLVSDQPQHF. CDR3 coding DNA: TGTGCCAGCAGTTCGGGCAGGGGGCTCGTCTCTGATCAGCCCCAGCATTTT.

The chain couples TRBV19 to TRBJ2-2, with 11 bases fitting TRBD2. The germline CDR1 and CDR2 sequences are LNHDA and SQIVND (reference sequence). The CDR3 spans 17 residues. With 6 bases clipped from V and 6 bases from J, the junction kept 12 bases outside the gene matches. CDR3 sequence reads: CASRLWTSGYPAGELFF. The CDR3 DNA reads TGTGCCAGTAGGCTCTGGACTAGCGGGTATCCGGCCGGGGAGCTGTTTTTT.